The present TCR beta chain was sequenced within a study of cytotoxic CD8 clonotypes in ibrutinib-treated CLL. Study information: Response sampling came at median approximately a year of treatment, ranging about 6 to 36 months.

Whole-study findings and limits: The study found public clonotypes uncommon, contracting or stable on treatment. Having risen at ibrutinib response, clonality had fallen back toward baseline by progression.

Measured with immunoSEQ multiplex PCR; TCRdb has only the in-frame clones, and not every one. Of some 100,000 clones in the sample, 58% were seen once. Concerning this clone itself: The antigen is not known.

The receptor was isolated from a human donor with chronic lymphocytic leukemia. The material was PBMCs, obtained after 24 months of ibrutinib treatment.

As DNA, the CDR3 is TGTGCCAGCAGATCAGATAGAGGGGTCTCCTACGAGCAGTACTTC. Residues: CASRSDRGVSYEQYF. This chain connects TRBV6-6 to TRBJ2-7; D may match TRBD1 or TRBD2 (5 bases each). This CDR3 is 15 amino acids long. The V end was cut by 6 bases, the J end by 0 bases, with 15 bases between. From germline, CDR1 is MNHNY and CDR2 SVGAGI (reference sequence).